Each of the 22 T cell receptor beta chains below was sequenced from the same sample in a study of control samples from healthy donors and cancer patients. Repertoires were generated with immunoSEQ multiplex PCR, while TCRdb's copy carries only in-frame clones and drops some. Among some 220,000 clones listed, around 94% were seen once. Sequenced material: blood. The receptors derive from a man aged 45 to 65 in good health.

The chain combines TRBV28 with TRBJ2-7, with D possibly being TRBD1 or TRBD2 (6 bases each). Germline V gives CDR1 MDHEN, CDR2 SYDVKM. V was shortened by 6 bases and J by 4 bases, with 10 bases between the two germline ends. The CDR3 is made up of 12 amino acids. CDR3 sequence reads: CASSQGGYEQYV. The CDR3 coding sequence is TGTGCCAGCAGCCAAGGGGGGTACGAGCAGTACGTC.

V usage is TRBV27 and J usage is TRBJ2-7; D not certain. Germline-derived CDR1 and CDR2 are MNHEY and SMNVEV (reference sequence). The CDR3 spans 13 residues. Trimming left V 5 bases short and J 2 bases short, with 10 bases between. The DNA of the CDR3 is TGTGCCAGCAGTAGGCCTCCTACCTACGAGCAGTACTTC. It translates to CASSRPPTYEQYF.

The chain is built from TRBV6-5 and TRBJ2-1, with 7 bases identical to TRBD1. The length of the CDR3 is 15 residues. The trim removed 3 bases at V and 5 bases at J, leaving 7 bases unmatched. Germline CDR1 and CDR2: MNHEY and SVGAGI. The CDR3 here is CASSYNRQGDNEQFF. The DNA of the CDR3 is TGTGCCAGCAGTTATAATCGGCAGGGGGACAATGAGCAGTTCTTC.

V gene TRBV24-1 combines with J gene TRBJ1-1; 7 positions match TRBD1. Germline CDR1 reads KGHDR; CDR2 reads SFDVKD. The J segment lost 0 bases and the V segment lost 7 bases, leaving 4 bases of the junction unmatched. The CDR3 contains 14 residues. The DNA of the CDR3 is TGTGCCACCAGGAAGACAGGGCTGAACACTGAAGCTTTCTTT. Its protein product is CATRKTGLNTEAFF.

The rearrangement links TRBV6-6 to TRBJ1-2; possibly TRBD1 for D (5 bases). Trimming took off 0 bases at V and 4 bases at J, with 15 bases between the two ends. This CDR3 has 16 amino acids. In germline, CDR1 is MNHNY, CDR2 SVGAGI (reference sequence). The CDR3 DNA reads TGTGCCAGCAGTTACTCCGGGACTAGGGATGGCTATGGCTACACCTTC. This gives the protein CASSYSGTRDGYGYTF.

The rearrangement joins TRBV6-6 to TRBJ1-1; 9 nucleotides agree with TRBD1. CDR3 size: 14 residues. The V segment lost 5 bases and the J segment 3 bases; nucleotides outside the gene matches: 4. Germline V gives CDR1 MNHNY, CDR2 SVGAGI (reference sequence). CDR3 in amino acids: CASSQQGADTEAFF. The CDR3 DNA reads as TGTGCCAGCAGTCAACAGGGGGCTGACACTGAAGCTTTCTTT.

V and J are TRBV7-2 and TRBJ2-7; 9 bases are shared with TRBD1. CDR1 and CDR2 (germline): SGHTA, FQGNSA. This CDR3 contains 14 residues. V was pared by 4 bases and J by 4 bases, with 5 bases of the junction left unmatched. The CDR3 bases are TGTGCCAGCAGCTCCCCGGGACAGGGTTACGAGCAGTACTTC. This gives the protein CASSSPGQGYEQYF.

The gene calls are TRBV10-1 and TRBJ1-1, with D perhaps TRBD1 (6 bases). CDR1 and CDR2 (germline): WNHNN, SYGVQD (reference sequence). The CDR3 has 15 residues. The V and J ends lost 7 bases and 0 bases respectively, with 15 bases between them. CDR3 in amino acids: CASKPIQGLNTEAFF. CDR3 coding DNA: TGCGCCAGCAAGCCCATACAGGGCTTGAACACTGAAGCTTTCTTT.

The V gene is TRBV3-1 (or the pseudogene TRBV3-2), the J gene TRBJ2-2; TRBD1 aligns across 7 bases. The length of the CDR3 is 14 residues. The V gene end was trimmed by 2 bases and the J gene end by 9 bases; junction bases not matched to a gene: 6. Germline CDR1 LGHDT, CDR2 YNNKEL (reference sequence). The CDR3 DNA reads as TGTGCCAGCAGCCAACGACAGGGCCACCGGGAGCTGTTTTTT. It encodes CASSQRQGHRELFF.

CDR3 sequence reads: CASGRAESTWAGYTF. CDR3 DNA sequence: TGTGCCTCGGGCAGGGCAGAATCCACTTGGGCCGGCTACACCTTC. The J gene is TRBJ1-2, the V gene TRBV19; TRBD1 might be the D (5 bases). Germline CDR1 and CDR2: LNHDA and SQIVND (reference sequence). V gave up 11 bases and J gave up 8 bases, with 27 bases separating them. CDR3 length: 15 residues.

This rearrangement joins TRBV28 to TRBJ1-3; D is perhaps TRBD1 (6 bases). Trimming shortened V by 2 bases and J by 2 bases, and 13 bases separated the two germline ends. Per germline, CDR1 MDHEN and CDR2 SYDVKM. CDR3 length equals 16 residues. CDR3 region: CASSLTRGWAGNTIYF. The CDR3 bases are TGTGCCAGCAGTTTAACCAGGGGTTGGGCTGGAAACACCATATATTTT.

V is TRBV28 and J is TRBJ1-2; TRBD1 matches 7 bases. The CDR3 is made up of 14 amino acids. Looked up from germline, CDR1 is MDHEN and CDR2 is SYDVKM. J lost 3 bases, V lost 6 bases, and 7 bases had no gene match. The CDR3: CASSPGQSHYGYTF. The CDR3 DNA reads TGTGCCAGCAGCCCGGGACAGTCTCACTATGGCTACACCTTC.

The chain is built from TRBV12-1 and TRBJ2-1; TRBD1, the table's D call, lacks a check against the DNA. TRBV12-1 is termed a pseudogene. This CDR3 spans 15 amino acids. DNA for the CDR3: TGTGCCAGCAGCTTTTCGGACCGCAGGGGGAATGAGCAGTTCTTC. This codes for CASSFSDRRGNEQFF.

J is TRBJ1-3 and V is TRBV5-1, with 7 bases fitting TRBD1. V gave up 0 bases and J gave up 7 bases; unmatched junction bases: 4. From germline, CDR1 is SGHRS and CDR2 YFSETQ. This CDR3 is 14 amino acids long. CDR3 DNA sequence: TGCGCCAGCAGCTTGGCCCAGGGGGAGAACACCATATATTTT. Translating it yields CASSLAQGENTIYF.

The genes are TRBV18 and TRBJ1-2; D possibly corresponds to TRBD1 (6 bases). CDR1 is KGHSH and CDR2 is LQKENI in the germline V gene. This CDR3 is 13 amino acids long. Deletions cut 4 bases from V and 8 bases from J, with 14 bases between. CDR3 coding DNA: TGTGCCAGCTCACTCAAGGGGGATTGGGGCTACACCTTC. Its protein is CASSLKGDWGYTF.

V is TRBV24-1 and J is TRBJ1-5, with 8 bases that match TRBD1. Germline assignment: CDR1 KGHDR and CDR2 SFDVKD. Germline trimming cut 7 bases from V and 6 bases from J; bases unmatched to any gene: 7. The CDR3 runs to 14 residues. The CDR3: CATRITGGGQPQHF. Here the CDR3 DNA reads TGTGCCACCAGGATCACAGGGGGAGGTCAGCCCCAGCATTTT.

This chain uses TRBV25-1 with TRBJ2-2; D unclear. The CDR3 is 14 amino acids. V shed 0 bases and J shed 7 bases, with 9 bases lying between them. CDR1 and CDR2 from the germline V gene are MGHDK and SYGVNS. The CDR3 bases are TGTGCCAGCAGTGAATATGGAGAGATCGGGGAGCTGTTTTTT. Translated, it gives CASSEYGEIGELFF.

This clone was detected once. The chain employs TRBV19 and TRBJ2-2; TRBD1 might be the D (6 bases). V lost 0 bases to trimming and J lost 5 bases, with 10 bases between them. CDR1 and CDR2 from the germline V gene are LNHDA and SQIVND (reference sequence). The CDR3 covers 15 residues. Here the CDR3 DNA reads TGTGCCAGTAGTATAGAGGGGGCAAAGACCGGGGAGCTGTTTTTT. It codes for CASSIEGAKTGELFF.

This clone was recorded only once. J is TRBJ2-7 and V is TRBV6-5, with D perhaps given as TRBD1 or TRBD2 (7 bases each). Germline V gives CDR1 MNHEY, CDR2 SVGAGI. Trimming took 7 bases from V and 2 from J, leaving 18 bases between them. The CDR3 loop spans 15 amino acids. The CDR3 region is CASTWGGGGPYEQYF. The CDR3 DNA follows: TGTGCCAGCACTTGGGGGGGAGGGGGCCCCTACGAGCAGTACTTC.

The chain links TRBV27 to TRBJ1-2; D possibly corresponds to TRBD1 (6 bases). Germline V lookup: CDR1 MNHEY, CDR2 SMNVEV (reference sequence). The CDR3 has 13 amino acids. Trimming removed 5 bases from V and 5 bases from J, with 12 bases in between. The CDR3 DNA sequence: TGTGCCAGCAGTCGGAACAGGGAGTATGGCTACACCTTC. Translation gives CASSRNREYGYTF.

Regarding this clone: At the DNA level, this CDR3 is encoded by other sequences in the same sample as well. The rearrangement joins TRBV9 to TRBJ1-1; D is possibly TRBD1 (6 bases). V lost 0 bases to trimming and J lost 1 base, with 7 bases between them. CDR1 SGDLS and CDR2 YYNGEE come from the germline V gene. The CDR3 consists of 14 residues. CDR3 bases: TGTGCCAGCAGCGTAGGGGGGGCGAACACTGAAGCTTTCTTT. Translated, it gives CASSVGGANTEAFF.

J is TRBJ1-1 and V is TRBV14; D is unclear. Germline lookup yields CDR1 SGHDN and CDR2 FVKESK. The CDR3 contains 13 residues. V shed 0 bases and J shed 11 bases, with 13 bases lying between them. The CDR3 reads CASSQDPPSVAFF. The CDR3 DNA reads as TGTGCCAGCAGCCAAGACCCCCCCTCTGTGGCTTTCTTT.